This TCR beta chain stems from a study of blood T cell repertoires in COVID-19. Study information: Spain, Italy and the United States supplied samples that represented acute and convalescent COVID-19. PBMCs, B-cell-depleted T cells, or T cells were the source of the cDNA or gDNA that made up the material.

Germline CDR1 is MNHNS and CDR2 is SASEGT. The CDR3 loop spans 18 amino acids. The V segment lost 4 bases and the J segment 0 bases; nucleotides outside the gene matches: 12. Original methodology: Reference gene primer amplification yielded estimated nucleated cell counts. Using immunoSEQ multiplex PCR, the repertoire was profiled, and TCRdb retains in-frame clones only, with some absent. The D gene and trimming were derived from the DNA, and the V and J assignments and clone size from that table. The sample lists about 160,000 clones; under 95% were seen once. Sequenced: peripheral blood. This receptor was taken from a young man with acute or convalescent COVID-19. The rearrangement links TRBV6-1 to TRBJ1-1; TRBD1 aligns across 9 bases. This chain's CDR3 is CASSVLTGTGHMNTEAFF. CDR3 DNA: TGTGCCAGCAGTGTACTGACCGGGACAGGGCACATGAACACTGAAGCTTTCTTT.